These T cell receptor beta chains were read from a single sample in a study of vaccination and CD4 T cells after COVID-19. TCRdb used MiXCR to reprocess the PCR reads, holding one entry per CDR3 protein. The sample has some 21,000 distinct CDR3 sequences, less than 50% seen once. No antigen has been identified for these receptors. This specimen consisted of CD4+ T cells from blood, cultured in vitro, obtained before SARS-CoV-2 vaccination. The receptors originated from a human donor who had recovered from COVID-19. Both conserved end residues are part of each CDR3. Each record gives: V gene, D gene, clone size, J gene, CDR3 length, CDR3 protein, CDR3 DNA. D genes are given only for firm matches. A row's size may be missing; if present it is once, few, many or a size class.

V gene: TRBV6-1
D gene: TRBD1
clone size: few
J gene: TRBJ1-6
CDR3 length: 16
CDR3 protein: CASGPTGGQGYSPLHF
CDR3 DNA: TGTGCCAGCGGACCCACAGGGGGACAGGGCTATTCACCCCTCCACTTT

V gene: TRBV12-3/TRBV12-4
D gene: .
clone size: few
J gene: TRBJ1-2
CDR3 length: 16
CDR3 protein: CASSLGSSSNYGGYTF
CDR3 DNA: TGTGCCAGCAGTTTAGGCTCATCATCGAACTATGGTGGCTACACCTTC

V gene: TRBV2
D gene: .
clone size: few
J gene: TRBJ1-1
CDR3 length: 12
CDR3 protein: CASSPENTEAFF
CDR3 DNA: TGTGCCAGCTCTCCGGAGAACACTGAAGCTTTCTTT

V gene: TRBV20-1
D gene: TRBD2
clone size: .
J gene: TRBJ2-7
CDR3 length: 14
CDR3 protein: CSASQISGRDEQYF
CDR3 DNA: TGCAGTGCCTCTCAGATTAGCGGGAGGGACGAGCAGTACTTC

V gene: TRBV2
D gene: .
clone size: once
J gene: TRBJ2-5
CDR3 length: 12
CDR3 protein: CASSEYQETQYF
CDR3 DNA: TGTGCCAGCAGTGAGTACCAAGAGACCCAGTACTTC

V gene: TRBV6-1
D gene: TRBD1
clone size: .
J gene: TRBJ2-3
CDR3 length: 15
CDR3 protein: CASSPGTGLRDTQYF
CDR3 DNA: TGTGCCAGCAGTCCCGGGACAGGGCTCAGGGATACGCAGTATTTT

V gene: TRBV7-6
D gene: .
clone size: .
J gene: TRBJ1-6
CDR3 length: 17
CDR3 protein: CASSLSGPEGTGSPLHF
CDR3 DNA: TGTGCCAGCAGCCTCTCGGGCCCCGAAGGGACGGGTTCACCCCTCCACTTT

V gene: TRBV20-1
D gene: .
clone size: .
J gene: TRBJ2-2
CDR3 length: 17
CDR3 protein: CSARDYRRQAVTGELFF
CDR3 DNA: TGCAGTGCTAGAGATTACCGCCGCCAGGCGGTAACCGGGGAGCTGTTTTTT

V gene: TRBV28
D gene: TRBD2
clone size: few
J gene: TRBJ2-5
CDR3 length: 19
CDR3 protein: CASSLLGGGLADIQETQYF
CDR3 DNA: TGTGCCAGCAGTCTTCTCGGGGGGGGACTAGCGGATATCCAAGAGACCCAGTACTTC

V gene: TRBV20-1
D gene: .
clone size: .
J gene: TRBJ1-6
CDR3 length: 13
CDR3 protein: CSAGRGRGSPLHF
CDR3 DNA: TGCAGTGCTGGGCGGGGTCGGGGGTCACCCCTCCACTTT

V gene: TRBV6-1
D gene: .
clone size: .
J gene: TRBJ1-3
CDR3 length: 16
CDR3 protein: CASSDYDKGFENTIYF
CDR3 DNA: TGTGCCAGCAGTGATTACGACAAGGGATTCGAAAACACCATATATTTT

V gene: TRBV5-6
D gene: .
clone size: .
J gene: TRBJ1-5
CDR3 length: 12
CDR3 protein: CASSLTGGPQHF
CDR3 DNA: TGTGCCAGCAGTCTTACAGGAGGGCCCCAGCATTTT

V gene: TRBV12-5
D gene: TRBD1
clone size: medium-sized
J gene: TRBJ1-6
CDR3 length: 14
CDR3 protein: CASGAGGDRKPLHF
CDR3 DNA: TGTGCTAGTGGTGCAGGGGGCGATCGTAAACCCCTCCACTTT

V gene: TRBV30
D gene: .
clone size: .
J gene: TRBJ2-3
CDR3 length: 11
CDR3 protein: CAWSTGDTQYF
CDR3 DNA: TGTGCCTGGAGTACGGGGGATACGCAGTATTTT

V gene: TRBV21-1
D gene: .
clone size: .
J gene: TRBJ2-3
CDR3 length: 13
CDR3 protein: CASSKTSPDTQYF
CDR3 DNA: TGTGCCAGCAGCAAAACTAGCCCAGATACGCAGTATTTT

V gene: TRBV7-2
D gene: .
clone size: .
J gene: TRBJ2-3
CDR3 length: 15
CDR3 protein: CASSWALAGTDTQYF
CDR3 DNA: TGTGCCAGCAGCTGGGCCCTCGCAGGCACAGATACGCAGTATTTT

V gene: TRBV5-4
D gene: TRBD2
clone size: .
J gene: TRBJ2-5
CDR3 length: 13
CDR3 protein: CASGLAGEETQYF
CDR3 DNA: TGTGCCAGCGGACTAGCGGGGGAGGAGACCCAGTACTTC

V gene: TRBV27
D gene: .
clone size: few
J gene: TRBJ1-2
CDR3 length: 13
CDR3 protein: CASSLSPEYGYTF
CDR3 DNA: TGTGCCAGCAGTTTAAGCCCAGAGTATGGCTACACCTTC

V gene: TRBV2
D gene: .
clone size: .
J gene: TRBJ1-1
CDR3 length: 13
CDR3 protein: CASSDQPNTEAFF
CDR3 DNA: TGTGCCAGCAGTGATCAACCGAACACTGAAGCTTTCTTT

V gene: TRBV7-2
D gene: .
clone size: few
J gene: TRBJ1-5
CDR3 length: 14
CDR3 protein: CASSLVVGYQPQHF
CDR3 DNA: TGTGCCAGCAGCTTAGTGGTCGGGTATCAGCCCCAGCATTTT

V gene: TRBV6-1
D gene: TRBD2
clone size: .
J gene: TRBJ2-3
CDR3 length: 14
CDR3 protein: CASRRRGDTDTQYF
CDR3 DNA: TGTGCCAGCAGGCGGCGGGGGGACACAGATACGCAGTATTTT

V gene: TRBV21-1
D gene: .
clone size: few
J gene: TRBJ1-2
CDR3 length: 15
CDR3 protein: CASSALVRSQDGYTF
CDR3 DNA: TGTGCCAGCAGCGCCCTCGTACGATCGCAGGATGGCTACACCTTC

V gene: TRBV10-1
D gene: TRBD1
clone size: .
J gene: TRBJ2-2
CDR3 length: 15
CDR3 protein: CASSAGQGNTGELFF
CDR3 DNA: TGCGCCAGCAGTGCTGGACAGGGAAACACCGGGGAGCTGTTTTTT

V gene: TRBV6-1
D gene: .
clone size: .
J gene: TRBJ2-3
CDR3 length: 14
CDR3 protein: CASSETRVTGTQYF
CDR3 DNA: TGTGCCAGCAGTGAAACAAGGGTGACCGGTACGCAGTATTTT

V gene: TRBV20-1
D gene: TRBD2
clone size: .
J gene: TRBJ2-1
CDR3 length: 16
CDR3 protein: CSARDDTLAGVHEQFF
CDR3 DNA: TGCAGTGCTAGAGATGATACGCTAGCGGGAGTGCATGAGCAGTTCTTC

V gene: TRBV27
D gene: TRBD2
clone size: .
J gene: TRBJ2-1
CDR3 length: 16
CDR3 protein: CASSPPVAGRYNEQFF
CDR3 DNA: TGTGCCAGCAGTCCCCCCGTAGCGGGACGCTACAATGAGCAGTTCTTC

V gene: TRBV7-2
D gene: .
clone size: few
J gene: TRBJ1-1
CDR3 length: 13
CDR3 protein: CASSLAGTAEAFF
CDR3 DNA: TGTGCCAGCAGCTTGGCCGGGACGGCTGAAGCTTTCTTT

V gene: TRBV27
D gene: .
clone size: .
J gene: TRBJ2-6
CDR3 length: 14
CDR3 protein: CASSFQGRANVLTF
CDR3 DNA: TGTGCCAGCAGTTTCCAGGGGAGGGCCAACGTCCTGACTTTC

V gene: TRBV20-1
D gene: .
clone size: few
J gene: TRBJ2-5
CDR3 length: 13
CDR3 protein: CSAERDGQETQYF
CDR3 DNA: TGCAGTGCTGAGAGGGACGGCCAAGAGACCCAGTACTTC

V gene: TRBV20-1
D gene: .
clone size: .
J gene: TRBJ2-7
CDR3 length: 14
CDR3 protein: CSAGTPDRSYEQYF
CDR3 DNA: TGCAGTGCTGGAACCCCGGACAGATCCTACGAGCAGTACTTC

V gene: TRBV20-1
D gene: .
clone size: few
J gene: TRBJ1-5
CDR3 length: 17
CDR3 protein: CSASRYDSLYSNQPQHF
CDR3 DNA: TGCAGTGCTAGCCGATACGACAGTCTATATAGCAATCAGCCCCAGCATTTT

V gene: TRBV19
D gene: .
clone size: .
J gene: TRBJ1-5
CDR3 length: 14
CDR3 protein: CASSITGEGQPQHF
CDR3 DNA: TGTGCCAGTAGTATAACAGGAGAAGGACAGCCCCAGCATTTT

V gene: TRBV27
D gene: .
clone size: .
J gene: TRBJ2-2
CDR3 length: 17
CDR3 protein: CASSQRTAVARTGELFF
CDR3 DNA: TGTGCCAGCAGTCAGCGGACAGCCGTCGCGAGAACCGGGGAGCTGTTTTTT

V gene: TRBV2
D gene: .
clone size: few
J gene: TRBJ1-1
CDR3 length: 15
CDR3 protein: CASNLRGELNTEAFF
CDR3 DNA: TGTGCCAGCAATTTACGGGGGGAGTTGAACACTGAAGCTTTCTTT

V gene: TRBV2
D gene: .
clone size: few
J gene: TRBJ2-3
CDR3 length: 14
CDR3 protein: CASSVWISTDTQYF
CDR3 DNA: TGTGCCAGCAGTGTTTGGATTAGCACAGATACGCAGTATTTT

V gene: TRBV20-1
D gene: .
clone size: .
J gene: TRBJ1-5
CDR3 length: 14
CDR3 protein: CSARSAGSNQPQHF
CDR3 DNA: TGCAGTGCTAGATCGGCCGGGAGCAATCAGCCCCAGCATTTT

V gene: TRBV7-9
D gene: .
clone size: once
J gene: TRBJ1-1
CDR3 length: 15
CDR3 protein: CASSLGTGSRTEAFF
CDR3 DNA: TGTGCCAGCAGCTTAGGAACAGGGTCGAGGACTGAAGCTTTCTTT

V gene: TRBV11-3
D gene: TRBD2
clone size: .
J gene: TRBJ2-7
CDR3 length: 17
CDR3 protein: CASSLGGMASGAYEQYF
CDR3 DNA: TGTGCCAGCAGCTTAGGGGGGATGGCTAGCGGAGCCTACGAGCAGTACTTC

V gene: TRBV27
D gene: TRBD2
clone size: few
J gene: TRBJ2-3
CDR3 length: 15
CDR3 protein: CASSLYGGRPDTQYF
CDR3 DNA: TGTGCCAGCAGTTTATATGGCGGGAGGCCAGATACGCAGTATTTT

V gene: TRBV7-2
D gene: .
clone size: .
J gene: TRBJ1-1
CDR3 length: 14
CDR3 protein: CASSANRRATEAFF
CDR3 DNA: TGTGCCAGCAGCGCGAATCGGCGTGCTACTGAAGCTTTCTTT

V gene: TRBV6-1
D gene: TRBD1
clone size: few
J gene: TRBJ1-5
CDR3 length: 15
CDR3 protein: CASSGRQGANQPQHF
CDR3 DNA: TGTGCCAGCAGTGGACGACAGGGCGCCAACCAGCCCCAGCATTTT

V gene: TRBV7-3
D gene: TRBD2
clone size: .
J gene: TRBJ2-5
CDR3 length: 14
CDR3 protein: CASSPGVAGETQYF
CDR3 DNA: TGTGCCAGCAGCCCCGGAGTAGCGGGAGAGACCCAGTACTTC

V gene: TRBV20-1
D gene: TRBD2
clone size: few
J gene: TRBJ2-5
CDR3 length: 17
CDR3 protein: CSARGLAEPQYQETQYF
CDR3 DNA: TGCAGTGCTAGAGGACTAGCGGAGCCTCAGTACCAAGAGACCCAGTACTTC

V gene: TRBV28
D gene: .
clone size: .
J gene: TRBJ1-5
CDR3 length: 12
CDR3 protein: CASRQANQPQHF
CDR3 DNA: TGTGCCAGCAGGCAGGCGAATCAGCCCCAGCATTTT

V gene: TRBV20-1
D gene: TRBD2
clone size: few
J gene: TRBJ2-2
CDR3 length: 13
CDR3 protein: CSAAGLAAGELFF
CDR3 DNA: TGCAGTGCTGCGGGACTAGCCGCCGGGGAGCTGTTTTTT

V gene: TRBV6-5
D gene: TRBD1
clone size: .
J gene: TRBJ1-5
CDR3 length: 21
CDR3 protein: CASSYSSSTGQGFIGNQPQHF
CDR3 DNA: TGTGCCAGCAGTTACTCGAGTAGCACGGGACAGGGGTTTATCGGCAATCAGCCCCAGCATTTT

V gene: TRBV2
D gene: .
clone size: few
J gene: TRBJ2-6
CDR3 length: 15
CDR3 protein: CASNLGSSGANVLTF
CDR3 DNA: TGTGCCAGCAACCTGGGGAGCTCTGGGGCCAACGTCCTGACTTTC

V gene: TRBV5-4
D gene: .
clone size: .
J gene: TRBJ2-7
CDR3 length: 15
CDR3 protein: CASSSVGEGAYEQYF
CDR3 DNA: TGTGCCAGCAGCTCGGTCGGGGAGGGGGCTTACGAGCAGTACTTC

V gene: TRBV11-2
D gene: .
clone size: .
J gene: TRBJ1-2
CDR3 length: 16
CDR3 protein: CASSRAGGRFLEGYTF
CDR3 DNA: TGTGCCAGCAGCAGGGCTGGGGGCAGGTTTTTGGAAGGCTACACCTTC

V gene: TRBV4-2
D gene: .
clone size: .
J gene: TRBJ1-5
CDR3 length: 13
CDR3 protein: CASSQEPGQPQHF
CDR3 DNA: TGTGCCAGCAGCCAAGAGCCGGGTCAGCCCCAGCATTTT

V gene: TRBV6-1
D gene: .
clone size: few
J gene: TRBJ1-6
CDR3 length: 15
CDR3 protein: CASSTRDGARRPLHF
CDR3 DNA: TGTGCCAGCAGTACCCGGGACGGAGCCAGGAGGCCCCTCCACTTT

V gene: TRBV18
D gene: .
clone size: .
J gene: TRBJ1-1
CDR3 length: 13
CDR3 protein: CASSPKVNTEAFF
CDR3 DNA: TGTGCCAGCTCACCGAAAGTTAACACTGAAGCTTTCTTT

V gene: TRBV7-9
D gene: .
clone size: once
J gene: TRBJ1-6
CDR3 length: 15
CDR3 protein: CASSEDASYNSPLHF
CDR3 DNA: TGTGCCAGCAGCGAAGACGCCTCCTATAATTCACCCCTCCACTTT

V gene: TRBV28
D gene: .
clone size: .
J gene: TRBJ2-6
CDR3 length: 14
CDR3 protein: CASSLFAGANVLTF
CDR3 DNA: TGTGCCAGCAGTTTATTTGCTGGGGCCAACGTCCTGACTTTC

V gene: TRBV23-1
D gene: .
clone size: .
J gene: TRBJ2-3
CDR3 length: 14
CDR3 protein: CASSPRGGSDTQYF
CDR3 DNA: TGCGCCAGCAGTCCAAGGGGGGGATCGGATACGCAGTATTTT

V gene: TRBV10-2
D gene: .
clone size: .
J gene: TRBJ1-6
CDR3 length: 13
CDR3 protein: CASSAEQGIPLHF
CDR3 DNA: TGCGCCAGCAGTGCAGAACAAGGTATCCCCCTCCACTTT

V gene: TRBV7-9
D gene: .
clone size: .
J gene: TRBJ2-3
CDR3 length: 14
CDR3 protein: CASILGGSTDTQYF
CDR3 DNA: TGTGCCAGCATCCTGGGCGGTAGCACAGATACGCAGTATTTT

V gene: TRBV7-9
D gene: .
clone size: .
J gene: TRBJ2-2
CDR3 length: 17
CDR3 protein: CASSGLLGTARSGELFF
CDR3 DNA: TGTGCCAGCAGCGGACTACTGGGTACGGCACGGTCCGGGGAGCTGTTTTTT